Shown below are 26 T cell receptor beta chains from a single sample sequenced in a study of cytotoxic CD8 clonotypes in ibrutinib-treated CLL. Some clones are missing from TCRdb's copy, which holds only in-frame ones; the method was immunoSEQ multiplex PCR. Counted here are about 72,000 clones, roughly 72% occurring once; the ten biggest clones make up roughly 5.9%. The sample in question was PBMCs, obtained after 12 months of ibrutinib treatment. Source of these receptors: a human donor with chronic lymphocytic leukemia.

This clone has only a few counts. This chain links TRBV7-9 with TRBJ2-3, with 9 bases fitting TRBD2. Germline CDR1 reads SEHNR; CDR2 reads FQNEAQ (reference sequence). CDR3 length: 16 residues. The J segment lost 3 bases and the V segment lost 8 bases, leaving 12 bases of the junction unmatched. CDR3 nucleotides: TGTGCCAGCGGCCGGGGTAGCGGGGGAGGAACAGATACGCAGTATTTT. Protein sequence: CASGRGSGGGTDTQYF.

This clone was seen only once. This rearrangement joins TRBV29-1 to TRBJ2-3; no clear D. Trimming stripped 4 bases from V and 4 bases from J, with 6 bases between. Looked up from germline, CDR1 is SQVTM and CDR2 is ANQGSEA. The CDR3 consists of 11 residues. CDR3 loop: CSVVGPDTQYF. DNA of the CDR3: TGCAGCGTTGTAGGGCCAGATACGCAGTATTTT.

The chain joins TRBV11-3 to TRBJ1-1, with D unresolved. Germline V gene lookup returns CDR1 SGHNT and CDR2 YENEEA. The CDR3 sequence is 13 residues long. V shed 0 bases and J shed 3 bases, with 5 bases lying between them. The CDR3 reads CASSLESDTEAFF. The CDR3 bases are TGTGCCAGCAGCTTAGAATCGGACACTGAAGCTTTCTTT.

This clone was seen only a few times. The chain is built from TRBV30 and TRBJ2-7, with TRBD2 matching 10 bases. Per the germline V gene, CDR1 is GTSNPN and CDR2 is SVGIG (reference sequence). V shed 5 bases and J 3 bases; nucleotides not matched to a gene: 4. The CDR3 sequence is 13 residues long. The CDR3 loop is CAWEAGGLYEQYF. For the CDR3, the DNA is TGTGCCTGGGAAGCGGGGGGGCTCTACGAGCAGTACTTC. The full variable domain, completed using reference TRBV30 and TRBJ2-7, is SQTIHQWPATLVQPVGSPLSLECTVEGTSNPNLYWYRQAAGRGLQLLFYSVGIGQISSEVPQNLSASRPQDRQFILSSKKLLLSDSGFYLCAWEAGGLYEQYFGPGTRLTVT.

V usage is TRBV5-5 and J usage is TRBJ1-6, with 8 positions matching TRBD1. The length of the CDR3 is 16 residues. Germline CDR1 and CDR2: SGHKS and YYEKEE (reference sequence). Trimming took 3 bases from V and 2 from J; bases not matched to a gene: 4. The CDR3 DNA reads as TGTGCCAGCAGCTATGGGACAGGCCCCTATAATTCACCCCTCCACTTT. Translated, it gives CASSYGTGPYNSPLHF.

This clone was detected only once. The rearrangement uses TRBV28 and TRBJ2-7, with D possibly being TRBD2 (5 bases). V was shortened by 6 bases and J by 0 bases, with 15 bases between the two germline ends. CDR3 size: 15 residues. Germline loops: CDR1 MDHEN, CDR2 SYDVKM. CDR3: CASSRAKGSSYEQYF. DNA of the CDR3: TGTGCCAGCAGCCGGGCGAAAGGGAGCTCCTACGAGCAGTACTTC.

The chain links TRBV6-6 to TRBJ1-2; a possible D gene is TRBD1 (6 bases). Between the trimmed V and J ends, which lost 6 bases and 8 bases, there was a span of 25 bases. CDR3 size: 16 residues. Germline V gives CDR1 MNHNY, CDR2 SVGAGI (reference sequence). CDR3 sequence: CASRGGGGAALKGYTF. CDR3 nucleotide sequence: TGTGCCAGCAGGGGAGGGGGGGGTGCGGCCCTTAAGGGCTACACCTTC.

This sequence joins TRBV4-3 and TRBJ2-5, with 8 bases aligning to TRBD2. The germline gives CDR1 LGHNA, CDR2 YSLEER. J was trimmed by 5 bases and V by 0 bases; bases with no gene match: 14. The CDR3 contains 18 residues. The CDR3: CASSQDNRPGGRGETQYF. DNA for the CDR3: TGCGCCAGCAGCCAAGATAACCGTCCGGGGGGGCGTGGGGAGACCCAGTACTTC.

V is TRBV15 and J is TRBJ1-1; unclear D gene. CDR1 LNHNV and CDR2 YYDKDF come from the germline V gene (reference sequence). V lost 0 bases, J lost 7 bases, and 6 bases lay in between. The CDR3 is made up of 12 amino acids. Here the CDR3 DNA reads TGTGCCACCAGCAGAGATAATAGTGAAGCTTTCTTT. Translation gives CATSRDNSEAFF.

This clone was counted between two and nine times. The rearrangement joins TRBV7-3 to TRBJ1-2; D perhaps matches TRBD1 (6 bases). Trimming removed 2 bases at V and 7 bases at J, with 14 bases between. The germline V gene encodes CDR1 SGHTA and CDR2 FQGTGA. The CDR3 extends over 14 amino acids. The CDR3 is CASSLSLVGAGYTF. The CDR3 DNA sequence: TGTGCCAGCAGCTTATCCCTGGTGGGGGCTGGCTACACCTTC.

The gene calls are TRBV5-6 and TRBJ2-7, with 10 bases that match TRBD1. The ends lost 4 bases at V and 5 bases at J; junction bases unmatched: 6. Germline V gene sequence: CDR1 SGHDT, CDR2 YYEEEE. The CDR3 covers 14 residues. The CDR3 reads CASSRQGARDEQYF. The CDR3 nucleotides read TGTGCCAGCAGCAGACAGGGGGCCAGGGACGAGCAGTACTTC.

J is TRBJ2-5 and V is TRBV29-1, with a weak D call TRBD1 (6 bases). The CDR3 is 16 residues long. Looked up from germline, CDR1 is SQVTM and CDR2 is ANQGSEA. Trimming removed 5 bases at V and 7 bases at J, with 26 bases between. In DNA, the CDR3 is TGCAGCGTTCCCCACAGGGATCATGGACAGTGGGGGACCCAGTACTTC. Its translation: CSVPHRDHGQWGTQYF.

J is TRBJ2-3 and V is TRBV9; possible D gene TRBD1, 5 bases. The germline gives CDR1 SGDLS, CDR2 YYNGEE. The ends were cut back, 4 bases at V and 7 bases at J, with 25 bases in the middle. This CDR3 contains 17 residues. CDR3 protein: CASSPAQPGRWAHTQYF. Written as DNA, the CDR3 is TGTGCCAGCAGCCCCGCCCAACCAGGGCGATGGGCGCATACGCAGTATTTT.

This clone was recorded a few times. The chain recombines TRBV9 with TRBJ2-1; possible D gene TRBD2, 5 bases. This CDR3 is 14 amino acids long. Trimming took off 0 bases at V and 2 bases at J, with 6 bases between the two ends. Per the germline V gene, CDR1 is SGDLS and CDR2 is YYNGEE. CDR3 nucleotides: TGTGCCAGCAGCGTAGCGGGAACCTACAATGAGCAGTTCTTC. Translating it yields CASSVAGTYNEQFF. The variable domain in full, completed from reference TRBV9 and TRBJ2-1, reads DSGVTQTPKHLITATGQRVTLRCSPRSGDLSVYWYQQSLDQGLQFLIQYYNGEERAKGNILERFSAQQFPDLHSELNLSSLELGDSALYFCASSVAGTYNEQFFGPGTRLTVL.

V and J are TRBV7-9 and TRBJ2-1; 8 nucleotides align to TRBD2. The CDR3 consists of 16 residues. The germline V gene has CDR1 SEHNR and CDR2 FQNEAQ (reference sequence). The V gene end was trimmed by 5 bases and the J gene end by 5 bases; junction bases not matched to a gene: 11. CDR3 in DNA: TGTGCCAGCAGCCTCTCCGGGACTAGTGGGCACAATGAGCAGTTCTTC. Translating gives CASSLSGTSGHNEQFF.

The rearrangement uses TRBV19 and TRBJ1-1; a possible D gene is TRBD1 (6 bases). The CDR3 length is 14 residues. V was clipped by 6 bases and J by 4 bases, with 15 bases between them. Germline loops: CDR1 LNHDA, CDR2 SQIVND (reference sequence). The CDR3 coding sequence is TGTGCCAGTAGATTAGGGGGGGTAACCACTGAAGCTTTCTTT. This translates into CASRLGGVTTEAFF.

The J gene is TRBJ1-2, the V gene TRBV30; TRBD1 agrees at 8 bases. Germline CDR1 is GTSNPN and CDR2 is SVGIG (reference sequence). The CDR3 totals 15 residues. V dropped 3 bases and J dropped 5; count of bases not matched to a gene: 11. The CDR3 nucleotides are TGTGCCTGGAGGTTGGTGACAGGGGCGATTTATGGCTACACCTTC. This sequence encodes CAWRLVTGAIYGYTF.

The V gene is TRBV9, the J gene TRBJ1-1, with D perhaps matching TRBD1 (5 bases). The CDR3 runs 14 residues. Per germline, CDR1 SGDLS and CDR2 YYNGEE. V was pared by 0 bases and J by 4 bases, with 10 bases between. The CDR3 loop reads CASSVVQGGTEAFF. As DNA, the CDR3 is TGTGCCAGCAGCGTAGTCCAGGGTGGCACTGAAGCTTTCTTT. The variable domain in full, completed from reference TRBV9 and TRBJ1-1, reads DSGVTQTPKHLITATGQRVTLRCSPRSGDLSVYWYQQSLDQGLQFLIQYYNGEERAKGNILERFSAQQFPDLHSELNLSSLELGDSALYFCASSVVQGGTEAFFGQGTRLTVV.

The V call is TRBV10-3, the J call TRBJ2-5, with D unclear. The CDR3 consists of 15 residues. Trimming removed 0 bases from V and 4 bases from J, with 12 bases in between. CDR1 is ENHRY, CDR2 SYGVKD, per germline. CDR3 sequence: CAISESTLPGETQYF. The CDR3 region has the DNA TGTGCCATCAGTGAGTCTACCCTTCCAGGAGAGACCCAGTACTTC.

This clone was observed a single time. The J gene is TRBJ2-3, the V gene TRBV6-5, with TRBD2 identical over 7 bases. The CDR3 runs 13 residues. CDR1 MNHEY and CDR2 SVGAGI come from the germline V gene. The J segment lost 0 bases and the V segment lost 10 bases, leaving 4 bases of the junction unmatched. The CDR3 nucleotides read TGTGCCACGCGGGGGACTAGCACAGATACGCAGTATTTT. As protein: CATRGTSTDTQYF.

The V and J genes are TRBV9 and TRBJ1-2, with D maybe TRBD1 (5 bases). Germline CDR1 reads SGDLS; CDR2 reads YYNGEE. This CDR3 spans 15 amino acids. The V and J ends lost 0 bases and 4 bases respectively, with 13 bases between them. The CDR3 DNA reads TGTGCCAGCAGCGTAGACGCCGACGGGGGCTATGGCTACACCTTC. Its protein product is CASSVDADGGYGYTF.

This chain uses TRBV14 with TRBJ1-1, with D possibly TRBD1 on 5 matching bases. The CDR3 extends over 15 amino acids. The V gene's germline CDR1 is SGHDN and CDR2 FVKESK. The V gene lost 6 bases and the J gene lost 3 bases, with 17 bases spanning the gap. The CDR3 DNA is TGTGCCAGCAGGCACGGTCAGGGCTGGGACACTGAAGCTTTCTTT. Its translation: CASRHGQGWDTEAFF.

The chain employs TRBV6-5 and TRBJ1-2; TRBD1 agrees at 7 bases. Germline V lookup: CDR1 MNHEY, CDR2 SVGAGI. This CDR3 spans 12 amino acids. After removal of 7 bases from V and 4 bases from J, the junction contained 3 bases not matched to a gene. This CDR3 is CASTRGTYGYTF. The DNA of the CDR3 is TGTGCCAGCACCAGGGGGACCTATGGCTACACCTTC.

This clone was seen a few times. J is TRBJ2-7 and V is TRBV18, with 7 bases matching TRBD1. Germline V gene data show CDR1 as KGHSH and CDR2 as LQKENI. The length of the CDR3 is 13 residues. Losses at the gene ends were 3 bases for V and 5 bases for J; bases not matched to a gene: 4. The CDR3 loop reads CASSPRGIDEQYF. Written as DNA, the CDR3 is TGTGCCAGCTCACCCAGGGGGATCGACGAGCAGTACTTC.

The rearrangement uses TRBV27 and TRBJ2-7, with D perhaps TRBD2 (6 bases). Germline CDR1 reads MNHEY; CDR2 reads SMNVEV (reference sequence). The CDR3 runs 14 residues. With 5 bases removed from V and 6 bases from J, the gap between germline ends came to 17 bases. CDR3 bases: TGTGCCAGCAGTACCCACTCGGGGGTGGGCGAGCAGTACTTC. Its protein is CASSTHSGVGEQYF.

J is TRBJ2-5 and V is TRBV6-5; 7 bases line up with TRBD2. J gave up 7 bases and V 10 bases, and 12 bases lay outside the gene matches. The CDR3 has 13 residues. Germline values: CDR1 MNHEY, CDR2 SVGAGI. This chain's CDR3 is CATGGSGVGTQYF. The CDR3 DNA is TGTGCCACGGGAGGCAGCGGGGTAGGGACCCAGTACTTC.